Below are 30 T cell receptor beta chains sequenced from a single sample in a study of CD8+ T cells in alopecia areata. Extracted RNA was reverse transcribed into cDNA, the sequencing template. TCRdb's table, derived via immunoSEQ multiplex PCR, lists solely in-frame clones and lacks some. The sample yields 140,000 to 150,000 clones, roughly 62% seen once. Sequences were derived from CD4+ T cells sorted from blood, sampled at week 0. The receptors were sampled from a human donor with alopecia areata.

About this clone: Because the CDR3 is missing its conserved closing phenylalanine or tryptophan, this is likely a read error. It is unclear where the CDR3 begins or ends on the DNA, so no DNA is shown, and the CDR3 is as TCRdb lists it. The CDR3: CAWSPRTVG. This chain uses TRBV30 with TRBJ1-1. The CDR3 is made up of 9 amino acids, end residues included. Looked up from germline, CDR1 is GTSNPN and CDR2 is SVGIG (reference sequence).

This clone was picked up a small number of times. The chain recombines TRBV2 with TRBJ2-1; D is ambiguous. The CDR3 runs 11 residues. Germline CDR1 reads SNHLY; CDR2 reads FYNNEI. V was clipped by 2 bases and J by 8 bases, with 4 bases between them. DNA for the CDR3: TGTGCCAGCAGTGAAAACCATGAGCAGTTCTTC. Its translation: CASSENHEQFF. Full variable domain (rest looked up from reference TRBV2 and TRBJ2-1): EPEVTQTPSHQVTQMGQEVILRCVPISNHLYFYWYRQILGQKVEFLVSFYNNEISEKSEIFDDQFSVERPDGSNFTLKIRSTKLEDSAMYFCASSENHEQFFGPGTRLTVL.

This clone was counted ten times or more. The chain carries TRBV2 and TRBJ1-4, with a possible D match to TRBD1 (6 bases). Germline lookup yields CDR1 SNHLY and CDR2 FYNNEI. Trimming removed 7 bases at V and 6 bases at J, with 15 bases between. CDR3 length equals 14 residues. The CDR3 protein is CASMSGARYEKLFF. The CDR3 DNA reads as TGTGCCAGCATGTCAGGGGCGCGTTATGAAAAACTGTTTTTT.

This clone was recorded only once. The CDR3 sequence: CASTPGTGRLGYTF. In DNA form, the CDR3 reads TGTGCCAGCACCCCAGGCACAGGGCGCCTCGGCTACACCTTC. The chain recombines TRBV28 with TRBJ1-2; D perhaps matches TRBD1 (6 bases). V was clipped by 7 bases and J by 8 bases, with 20 bases between them. From germline, CDR1 is MDHEN and CDR2 SYDVKM. The CDR3 contains 14 residues.

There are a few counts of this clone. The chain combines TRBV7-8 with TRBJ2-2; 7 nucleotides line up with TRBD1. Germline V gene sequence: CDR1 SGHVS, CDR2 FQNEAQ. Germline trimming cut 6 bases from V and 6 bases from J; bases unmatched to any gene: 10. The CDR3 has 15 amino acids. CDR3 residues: CASSTPGGDAGELFF. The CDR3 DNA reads TGTGCCAGCAGTACCCCAGGGGGTGACGCCGGGGAGCTGTTTTTT.

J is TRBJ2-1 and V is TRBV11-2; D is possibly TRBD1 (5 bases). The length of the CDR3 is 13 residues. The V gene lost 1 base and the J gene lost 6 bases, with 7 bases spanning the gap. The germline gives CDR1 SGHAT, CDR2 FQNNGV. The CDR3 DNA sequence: TGTGCCAGCAGCTTAGGAACAGGCAATGAGCAGTTCTTC. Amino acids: CASSLGTGNEQFF.

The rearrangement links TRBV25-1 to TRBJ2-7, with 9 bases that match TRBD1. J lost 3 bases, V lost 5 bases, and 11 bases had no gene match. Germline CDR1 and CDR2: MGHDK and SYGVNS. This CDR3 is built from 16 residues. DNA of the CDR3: TGTGCCAGCAGTACCCACCCCGGGACAGGGTTCTACGAGCAGTACTTC. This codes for CASSTHPGTGFYEQYF.

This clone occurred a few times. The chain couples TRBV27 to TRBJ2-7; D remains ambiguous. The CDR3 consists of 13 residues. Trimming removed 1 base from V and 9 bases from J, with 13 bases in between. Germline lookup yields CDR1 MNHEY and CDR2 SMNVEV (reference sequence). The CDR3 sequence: CASSLLDGGRQYF. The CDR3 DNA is TGTGCCAGCAGTTTATTGGACGGCGGCCGGCAGTACTTC.

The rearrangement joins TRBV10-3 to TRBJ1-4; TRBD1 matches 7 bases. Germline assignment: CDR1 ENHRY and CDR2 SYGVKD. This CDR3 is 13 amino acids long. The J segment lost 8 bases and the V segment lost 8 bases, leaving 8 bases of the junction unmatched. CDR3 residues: CAIQGGIREKLFF. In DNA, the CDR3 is TGTGCCATCCAGGGGGGAATCCGGGAAAAACTGTTTTTT.

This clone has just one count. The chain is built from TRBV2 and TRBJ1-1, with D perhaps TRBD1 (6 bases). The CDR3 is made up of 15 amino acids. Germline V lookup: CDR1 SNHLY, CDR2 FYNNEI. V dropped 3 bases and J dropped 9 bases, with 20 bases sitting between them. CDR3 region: CASSDGSEPRGQAFF. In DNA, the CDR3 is TGTGCCAGCAGTGACGGGAGTGAGCCCAGGGGTCAAGCTTTCTTT.

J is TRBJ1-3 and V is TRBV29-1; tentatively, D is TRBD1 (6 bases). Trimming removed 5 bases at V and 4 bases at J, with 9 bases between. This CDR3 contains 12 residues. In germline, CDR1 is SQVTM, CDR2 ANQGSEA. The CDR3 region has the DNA TGCAGCGTTACAGGGACGGGAAACACCATATATTTT. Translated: CSVTGTGNTIYF.

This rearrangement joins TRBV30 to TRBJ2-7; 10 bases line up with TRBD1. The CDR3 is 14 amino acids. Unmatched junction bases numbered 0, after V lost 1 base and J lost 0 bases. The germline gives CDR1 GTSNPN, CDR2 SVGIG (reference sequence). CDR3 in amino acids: CAWSGQGASYEQYF. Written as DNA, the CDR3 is TGTGCCTGGAGTGGACAGGGGGCCTCCTACGAGCAGTACTTC.

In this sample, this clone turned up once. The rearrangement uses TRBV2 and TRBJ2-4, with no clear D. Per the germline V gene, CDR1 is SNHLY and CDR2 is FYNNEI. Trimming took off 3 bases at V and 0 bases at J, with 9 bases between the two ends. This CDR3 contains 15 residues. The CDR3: CASSEARVAKNIQYF. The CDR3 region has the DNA TGTGCCAGCAGTGAGGCCCGGGTAGCCAAAAACATTCAGTACTTC.

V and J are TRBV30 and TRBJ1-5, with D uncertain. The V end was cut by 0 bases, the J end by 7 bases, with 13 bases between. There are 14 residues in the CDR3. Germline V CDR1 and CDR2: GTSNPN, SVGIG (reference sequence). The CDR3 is CAWSVQRTSQPQHF. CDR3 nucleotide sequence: TGTGCCTGGAGTGTACAGCGAACCTCGCAGCCCCAGCATTTT. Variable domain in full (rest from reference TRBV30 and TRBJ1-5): SQTIHQWPATLVQPVGSPLSLECTVEGTSNPNLYWYRQAAGRGLQLLFYSVGIGQISSEVPQNLSASRPQDRQFILSSKKLLLSDSGFYLCAWSVQRTSQPQHFGDGTRLSIL.

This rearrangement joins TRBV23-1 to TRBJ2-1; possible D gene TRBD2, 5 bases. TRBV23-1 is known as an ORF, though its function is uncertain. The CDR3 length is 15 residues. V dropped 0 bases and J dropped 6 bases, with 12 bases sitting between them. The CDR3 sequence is CASSQSLLVSNEQFF. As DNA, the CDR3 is TGCGCCAGCAGTCAATCGTTACTAGTTAGCAATGAGCAGTTCTTC.

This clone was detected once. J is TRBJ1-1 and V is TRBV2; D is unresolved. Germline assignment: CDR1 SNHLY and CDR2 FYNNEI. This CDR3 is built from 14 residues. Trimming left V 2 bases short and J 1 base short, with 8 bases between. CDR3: CASSEITGNTEAFF. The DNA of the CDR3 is TGTGCCAGCAGTGAAATTACCGGGAACACTGAAGCTTTCTTT. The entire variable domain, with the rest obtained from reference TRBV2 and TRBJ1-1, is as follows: EPEVTQTPSHQVTQMGQEVILRCVPISNHLYFYWYRQILGQKVEFLVSFYNNEISEKSEIFDDQFSVERPDGSNFTLKIRSTKLEDSAMYFCASSEITGNTEAFFGQGTRLTVV.

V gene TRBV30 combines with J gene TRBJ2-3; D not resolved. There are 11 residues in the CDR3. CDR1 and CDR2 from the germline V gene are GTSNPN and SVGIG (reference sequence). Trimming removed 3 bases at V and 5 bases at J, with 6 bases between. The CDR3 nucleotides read TGTGCCTGGAGCGCAGAAGATACGCAGTATTTT. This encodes CAWSAEDTQYF.

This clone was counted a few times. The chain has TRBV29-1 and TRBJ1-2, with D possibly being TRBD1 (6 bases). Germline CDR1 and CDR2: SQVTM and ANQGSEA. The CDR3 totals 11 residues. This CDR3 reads CRGARVDGYTF. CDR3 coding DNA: TGCAGGGGGGCCAGGGTCGATGGCTACACCTTC.

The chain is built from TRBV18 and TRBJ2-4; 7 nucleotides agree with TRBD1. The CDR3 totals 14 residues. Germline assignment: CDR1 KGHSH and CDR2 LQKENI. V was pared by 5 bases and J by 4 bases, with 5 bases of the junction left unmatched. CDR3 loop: CASSSDRVKNIQYF. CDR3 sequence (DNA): TGTGCCAGCTCATCCGACAGGGTGAAAAACATTCAGTACTTC.

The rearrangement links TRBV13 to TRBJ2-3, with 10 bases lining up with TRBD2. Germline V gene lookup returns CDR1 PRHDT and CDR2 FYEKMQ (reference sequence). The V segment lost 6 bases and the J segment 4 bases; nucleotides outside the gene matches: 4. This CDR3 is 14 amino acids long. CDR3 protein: CASRSSGGPDTQYF. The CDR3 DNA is TGTGCCAGCAGATCTAGCGGGGGACCAGATACGCAGTATTTT.

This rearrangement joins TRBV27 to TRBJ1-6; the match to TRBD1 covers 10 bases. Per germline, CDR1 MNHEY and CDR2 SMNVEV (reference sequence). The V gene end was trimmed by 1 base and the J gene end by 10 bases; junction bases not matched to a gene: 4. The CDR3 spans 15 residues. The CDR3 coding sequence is TGTGCCAGCAGTTTATTGGGACAGGGGAACTCACCCCTCCACTTT. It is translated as CASSLLGQGNSPLHF.

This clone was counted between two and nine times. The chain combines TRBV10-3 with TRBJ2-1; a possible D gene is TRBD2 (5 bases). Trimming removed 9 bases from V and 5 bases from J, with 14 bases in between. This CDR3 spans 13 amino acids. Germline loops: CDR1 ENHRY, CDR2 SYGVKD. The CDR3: CAINGPGNNEQFF. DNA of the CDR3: TGTGCCATTAACGGACCGGGAAACAATGAGCAGTTCTTC.

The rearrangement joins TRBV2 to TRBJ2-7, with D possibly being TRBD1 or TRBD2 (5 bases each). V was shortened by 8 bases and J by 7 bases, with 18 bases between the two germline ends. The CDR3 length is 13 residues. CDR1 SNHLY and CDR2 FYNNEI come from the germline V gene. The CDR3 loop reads CASVRDAFREQYF. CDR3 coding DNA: TGTGCCAGCGTAAGGGACGCCTTTAGGGAGCAGTACTTC. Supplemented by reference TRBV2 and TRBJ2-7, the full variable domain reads EPEVTQTPSHQVTQMGQEVILRCVPISNHLYFYWYRQILGQKVEFLVSFYNNEISEKSEIFDDQFSVERPDGSNFTLKIRSTKLEDSAMYFCASVRDAFREQYFGPGTRLTVT.

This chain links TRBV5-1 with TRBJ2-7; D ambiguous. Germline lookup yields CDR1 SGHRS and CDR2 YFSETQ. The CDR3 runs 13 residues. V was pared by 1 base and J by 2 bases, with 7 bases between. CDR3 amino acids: CASSLQSAYEQYF. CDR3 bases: TGCGCCAGCAGCTTGCAGTCGGCCTACGAGCAGTACTTC.

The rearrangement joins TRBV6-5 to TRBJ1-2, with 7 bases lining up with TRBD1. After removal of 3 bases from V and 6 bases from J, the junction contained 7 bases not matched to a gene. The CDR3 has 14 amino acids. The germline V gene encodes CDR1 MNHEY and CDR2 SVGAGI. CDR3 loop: CASSYSWDSDGYTF. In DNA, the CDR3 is TGTGCCAGCAGTTATTCTTGGGACAGCGATGGCTACACCTTC.

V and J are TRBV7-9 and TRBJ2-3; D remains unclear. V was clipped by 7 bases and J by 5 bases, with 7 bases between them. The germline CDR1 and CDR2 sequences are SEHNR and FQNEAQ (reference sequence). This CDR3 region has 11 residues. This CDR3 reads CASKFGDTQYF. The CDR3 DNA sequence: TGTGCCAGCAAGTTTGGAGATACGCAGTATTTT.

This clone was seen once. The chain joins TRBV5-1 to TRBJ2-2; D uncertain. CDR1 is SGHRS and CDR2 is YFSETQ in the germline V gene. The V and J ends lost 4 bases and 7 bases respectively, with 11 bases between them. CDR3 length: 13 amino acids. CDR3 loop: CASSLRIDGELFF. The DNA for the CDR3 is TGCGCCAGCAGCCTCCGAATTGACGGGGAGCTGTTTTTT.

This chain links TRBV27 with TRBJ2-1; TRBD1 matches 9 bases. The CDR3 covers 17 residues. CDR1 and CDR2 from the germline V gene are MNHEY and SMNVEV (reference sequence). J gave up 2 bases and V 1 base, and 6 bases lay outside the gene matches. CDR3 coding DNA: TGTGCCAGCAGTTTATTCTTCCGGGACAGGGCCTACAATGAGCAGTTCTTC. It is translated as CASSLFFRDRAYNEQFF.

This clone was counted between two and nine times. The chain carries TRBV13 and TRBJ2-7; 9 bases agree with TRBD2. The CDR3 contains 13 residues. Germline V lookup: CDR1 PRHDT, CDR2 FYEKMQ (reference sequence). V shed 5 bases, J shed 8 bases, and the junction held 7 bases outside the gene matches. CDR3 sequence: CASSPAGGQQQYF. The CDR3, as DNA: TGTGCCAGCAGCCCGGCGGGGGGGCAGCAGCAGTACTTC.

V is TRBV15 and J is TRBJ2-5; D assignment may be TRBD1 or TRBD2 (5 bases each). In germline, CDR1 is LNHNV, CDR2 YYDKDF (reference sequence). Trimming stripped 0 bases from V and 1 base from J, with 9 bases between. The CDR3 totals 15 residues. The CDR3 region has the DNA TGTGCCACCAGCAGAGACCCGGGACCCCAAGAGACCCAGTACTTC. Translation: CATSRDPGPQETQYF. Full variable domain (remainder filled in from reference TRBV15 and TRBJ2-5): DAMVIQNPRYQVTQFGKPVTLSCSQTLNHNVMYWYQQKSSQAPKLLFHYYDKDFNNEADTPDNFQSRRPNTSFCFLDIRSPGLGDTAMYLCATSRDPGPQETQYFGPGTRLLVL.